The rows below give T cell receptor beta chains drawn from one sample of a study of vaccination effects on CD4 cells after COVID-19. Sequencing used immunoSEQ multiplex PCR; TCRdb keeps in-frame clones, though not all of them. The sample lists about 45,000 clones, around 79% occurring once. Their antigens remain unidentified. Material: CD4+ T cells from PBMCs cultured with a peptide pool, obtained before COVID-19 vaccination. The receptors stem from a human donor who had a prior SARS-CoV-2 infection. CDR3s include the opening cysteine and the closing phenylalanine or tryptophan. The D gene is left open where the match is weak. Not every row has a clone size; where given, it reads once, few, many or a size class.

clone_size: NA; v_call: TRBV5-1; d_call: NA; j_call: TRBJ1-3; cdr3_aa: CASSFGVAGNTIYF; cdr3_nt: TGCGCCAGCAGCTTCGGGGTGGCTGGAAACACCATATATTTT
clone_size: NA; v_call: TRBV7-2; d_call: NA; j_call: TRBJ2-2; cdr3_aa: CASSRDGPRTAGELFF; cdr3_nt: TGTGCCAGCAGCAGGGACGGCCCCCGAACGGCCGGGGAGCTGTTTTTT
clone_size: few; v_call: TRBV7-9; d_call: NA; j_call: TRBJ1-6; cdr3_aa: CASSLSSYNSPLHF; cdr3_nt: TGTGCCAGCAGCCTGTCCTCCTATAATTCACCCCTCCACTTT
clone_size: NA; v_call: TRBV4-1; d_call: NA; j_call: TRBJ1-3; cdr3_aa: CASSQASDYLSGNTIYF; cdr3_nt: TGCGCCAGCAGCCAAGCATCAGATTACCTCTCTGGAAACACCATATATTTT
clone_size: few; v_call: TRBV27; d_call: NA; j_call: TRBJ2-3; cdr3_aa: CASSFAVGTTDTQYF; cdr3_nt: TGTGCCAGCAGTTTCGCAGTTGGAACCACAGATACGCAGTATTTT
clone_size: NA; v_call: TRBV28; d_call: NA; j_call: TRBJ1-2; cdr3_aa: CASSWDTTNYGYTF; cdr3_nt: TGTGCCAGCAGTTGGGACACAACTAACTATGGCTACACCTTC
clone_size: once; v_call: TRBV2; d_call: TRBD1; j_call: TRBJ1-6; cdr3_aa: CATSRLGQPNSPLHF; cdr3_nt: TGTGCCACATCGCGTCTGGGACAGCCTAATTCACCCCTCCACTTT
clone_size: NA; v_call: TRBV18; d_call: NA; j_call: TRBJ2-1; cdr3_aa: CASSPGRGLPMGNEQFF; cdr3_nt: TGTGCCAGCTCACCAGGGCGGGGCCTCCCGATGGGCAATGAGCAGTTCTTC
clone_size: NA; v_call: TRBV19; d_call: TRBD2; j_call: TRBJ2-7; cdr3_aa: CASSIDAGGAGYEQYF; cdr3_nt: TGTGCCAGTAGTATAGATGCGGGGGGGGCTGGCTACGAGCAGTACTTC
clone_size: NA; v_call: TRBV27; d_call: NA; j_call: TRBJ1-6; cdr3_aa: CASSLSIEYNSPLHF; cdr3_nt: TGTGCCAGCAGTTTATCCATCGAATATAATTCACCCCTCCACTTT
clone_size: NA; v_call: TRBV7-8; d_call: NA; j_call: TRBJ2-7; cdr3_aa: CASSLASATQQYF; cdr3_nt: TGTGCCAGCAGCTTAGCTTCGGCTACCCAGCAGTACTTC
clone_size: NA; v_call: TRBV7-2; d_call: TRBD2; j_call: TRBJ2-5; cdr3_aa: CASSLGLAGVRTQYF; cdr3_nt: TGTGCCAGCAGCTTAGGTCTAGCGGGAGTACGGACCCAGTACTTC
clone_size: NA; v_call: TRBV5-8; d_call: NA; j_call: TRBJ2-2; cdr3_aa: CASSLSLQNTGELFF; cdr3_nt: TGTGCCAGCAGCTTAAGCCTCCAGAACACCGGGGAGCTGTTTTTT
clone_size: NA; v_call: TRBV3-1/TRBV3-2; d_call: TRBD1; j_call: TRBJ1-3; cdr3_aa: CASSQSWTGSGNTIYF; cdr3_nt: TGTGCCAGCAGCCAAAGTTGGACAGGGTCTGGAAACACCATATATTTT
clone_size: NA; v_call: TRBV9; d_call: NA; j_call: TRBJ1-5; cdr3_aa: CASSVVRAGHQPQHF; cdr3_nt: TGTGCCAGCAGCGTAGTCAGGGCCGGGCATCAGCCCCAGCATTTT
clone_size: NA; v_call: TRBV7-2; d_call: NA; j_call: TRBJ2-1; cdr3_aa: CASNSPIREGEQFF; cdr3_nt: TGTGCCAGCAACAGCCCCATACGCGAAGGTGAGCAGTTCTTC
clone_size: NA; v_call: TRBV7-3; d_call: TRBD1; j_call: TRBJ2-1; cdr3_aa: CASSSGQGVSEQFF; cdr3_nt: TGTGCCAGCAGCTCGGGACAGGGTGTGAGTGAGCAGTTCTTC
clone_size: NA; v_call: TRBV5-1; d_call: NA; j_call: TRBJ2-3; cdr3_aa: CASSPPRGADTQYF; cdr3_nt: TGCGCCAGCAGCCCACCTCGTGGGGCAGATACGCAGTATTTT
clone_size: NA; v_call: TRBV5-1; d_call: TRBD2; j_call: TRBJ2-1; cdr3_aa: CASSLPGLASMYVRNEQFF; cdr3_nt: TGCGCCAGCAGCTTACCGGGACTAGCGTCGATGTACGTTCGCAATGAGCAGTTCTTC
clone_size: few; v_call: TRBV4-1; d_call: TRBD1; j_call: TRBJ1-2; cdr3_aa: CASSLGTGDYGYTF; cdr3_nt: TGCGCCAGCAGCCTGGGGACAGGGGACTATGGCTACACCTTC
clone_size: few; v_call: TRBV4-1; d_call: TRBD2; j_call: TRBJ2-7; cdr3_aa: CASSRTPGLAGDEQYF; cdr3_nt: TGCGCCAGCAGCCGAACTCCGGGACTAGCGGGAGACGAGCAGTACTTC
clone_size: once; v_call: TRBV27; d_call: TRBD1; j_call: TRBJ2-7; cdr3_aa: CASSTGTGSYEQYF; cdr3_nt: TGTGCCAGCAGTACCGGGACAGGGTCTTACGAGCAGTACTTC
clone_size: once; v_call: TRBV7-9; d_call: TRBD2; j_call: TRBJ2-5; cdr3_aa: CASSPRSGGPAGTQYF; cdr3_nt: TGTGCCAGCAGCCCCCGAAGCGGGGGGCCAGCCGGGACCCAGTACTTC
clone_size: NA; v_call: TRBV5-1; d_call: NA; j_call: TRBJ2-3; cdr3_aa: CASSLTGVRDTQYF; cdr3_nt: TGCGCCAGCAGCTTGACTGGGGTCCGGGATACGCAGTATTTT
clone_size: NA; v_call: TRBV18; d_call: NA; j_call: TRBJ1-4; cdr3_aa: CASSPGRRNEKLFF; cdr3_nt: TGTGCCAGCTCACCGGGACGGAGGAATGAAAAACTGTTTTTT
clone_size: NA; v_call: TRBV5-1; d_call: NA; j_call: TRBJ2-7; cdr3_aa: CASSLVQGGTYEQYF; cdr3_nt: TGCGCCAGCAGCTTGGTTCAGGGGGGGACGTACGAGCAGTACTTC
clone_size: few; v_call: TRBV6-6; d_call: TRBD1; j_call: TRBJ2-2; cdr3_aa: CASRDRGITGELFF; cdr3_nt: TGTGCCAGTCGGGACAGGGGAATCACCGGGGAGCTGTTTTTT